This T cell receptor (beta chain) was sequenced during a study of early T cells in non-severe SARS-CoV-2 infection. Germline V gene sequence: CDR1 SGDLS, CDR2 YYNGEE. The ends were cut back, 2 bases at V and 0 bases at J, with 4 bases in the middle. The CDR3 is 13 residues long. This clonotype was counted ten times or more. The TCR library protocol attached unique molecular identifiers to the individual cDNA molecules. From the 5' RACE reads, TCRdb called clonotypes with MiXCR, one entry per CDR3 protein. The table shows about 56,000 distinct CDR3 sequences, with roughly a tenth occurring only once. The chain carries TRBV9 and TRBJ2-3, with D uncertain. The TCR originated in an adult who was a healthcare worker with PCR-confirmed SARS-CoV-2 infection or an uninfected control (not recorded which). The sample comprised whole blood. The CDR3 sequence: CASSVSSTDTQYF. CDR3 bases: TGTGCCAGCAGCGTTTCTAGCACAGATACGCAGTATTTT.